This T cell receptor beta chain was retrieved from a study of a mutant IDH1 vaccine in newly diagnosed glioma. Study details: Vaccination followed radiotherapy alone by 4-6 weeks, or accompanied temozolomide cycles. Treated patients showed a male proportion of around 62%, a female proportion of roughly 38%, and a mean age of around 40 years.

The study's findings and limits: It was about 92% of patients that developed vaccine-induced immune responses.

Time point described: week 23, last vaccination. Each dose of the vaccine consisted of 300 ug of mutant IDH1 20-mer peptide, with topical imiquimod. New astrocytomas of WHO grade 3 or 4 that were IDH1-mutant and ATRX-lost were found in the donors. Turning to this clone: Its antigen is as yet unknown.

Profiling relied on immunoSEQ multiplex PCR, and the TCRdb table lists in-frame clones only, not all of them. The sample yields about 53,000 clones, about 81% seen once. Germline values: CDR1 KGHSH, CDR2 LQKENI. The CDR3 runs to 15 residues. V was cut by 0 bases and J by 3 bases, with 11 bases left in between. The V call is TRBV18, the J call TRBJ1-2, with D tentatively TRBD1 (5 bases). The specimen was PBMCs, collected from a glioma patient whose treatment included an IDH1 peptide vaccine. This receptor was taken from a woman aged 40 to 50 with glioma. Some clones in this sample may be carry-over from other donors' samples. CDR3 protein: CASSPPGGDYYGYTF. DNA of the CDR3: TGTGCCAGCTCACCACCGGGAGGGGACTACTATGGCTACACCTTC.